The 26 T cell receptor beta chains reported below all come from one sample, sequenced in a study of Ad26.COV2.S vaccination and SARS-CoV-2 variants. Sample treatment: about 20 received Ad26.COV2.S at low or high dose, single or two shots; several received placebo; per-sample allocation not given. Samples came from day 63 after the first vaccine or placebo injection. Sequencing used immunoSEQ multiplex PCR; TCRdb keeps in-frame clones, though not all of them. Among over 450,000 clones listed, 89% were seen once. The material sequenced was peripheral blood, taken in a trial of Ad26.COV2.S vaccine versus placebo. The receptors here all came from a person aged 18-60 years who received the Ad26.COV2.S COVID-19 vaccine or a placebo.

This chain links TRBV19 with TRBJ2-5; tentatively, D is TRBD1 or TRBD2 (7 bases each). Germline V lookup: CDR1 LNHDA, CDR2 SQIVND (reference sequence). The CDR3 runs to 19 residues. Deletions cut 5 bases from V and 3 bases from J, with 28 bases between. CDR3 DNA sequence: TGTGCCAGTAGTCCGTTCTCCGGGAACAGGGGAGGGGTAGAAGAGACCCAGTACTTC. Residues: CASSPFSGNRGGVEETQYF.

The genes are TRBV7-9 and TRBJ2-1; D might be TRBD1 or TRBD2, each matching 6 bases. Germline CDR1 SEHNR, CDR2 FQNEAQ (reference sequence). The CDR3 has 14 residues. The germline V and J ends were trimmed by 3 bases and 3 bases, with 9 bases remaining between them. Here the CDR3 reads CASSFEGGYNEQFF. The CDR3 DNA reads TGTGCCAGCAGCTTCGAGGGGGGCTACAATGAGCAGTTCTTC.

This chain joins TRBV20-1 and TRBJ1-1, with a possible D match to TRBD1 (5 bases). From germline, CDR1 is DFQATT and CDR2 SNEGSKA (reference sequence). CDR3 length: 11 residues. V was clipped by 3 bases and J by 11 bases, with 13 bases between them. CDR3 sequence: CSASSGARAFF. The CDR3, as DNA: TGCAGTGCTAGTAGCGGGGCGCGGGCTTTCTTT.

This clone has a single count. The chain couples TRBV9 to TRBJ2-5, with TRBD2 identical over 7 bases. Germline CDR1 is SGDLS and CDR2 is YYNGEE. There are 15 residues in the CDR3. V shed 0 bases and J 0 bases; nucleotides not matched to a gene: 2. The CDR3 bases are TGTGCCAGCAGCGTAGATGGACTAGACCAAGAGACCCAGTACTTC. Its protein is CASSVDGLDQETQYF.

V and J are TRBV7-9 and TRBJ2-7, with 9 bases lining up with TRBD1. Trimming removed 5 bases from V and 4 bases from J; junction bases left unmatched: 12. The CDR3 is made up of 16 amino acids. Germline loops: CDR1 SEHNR, CDR2 FQNEAQ (reference sequence). CDR3 loop: CASSTPQTGGRYEQYF. CDR3 DNA sequence: TGTGCCAGCAGCACGCCCCAGACAGGGGGAAGGTACGAGCAGTACTTC.

V usage is TRBV5-8 and J usage is TRBJ1-2; D is unresolved. Germline-derived CDR1 and CDR2 are SGHTS and YDEGEE. Trimming took 1 base from V and 7 from J, leaving 8 bases between them. This CDR3 region has 12 residues. The CDR3 sequence is CASSLSQRGYTF. The CDR3 nucleotides are TGTGCCAGCAGCTTGTCTCAACGTGGCTACACCTTC.

The DNA for the CDR3 is TGTGCCAGCAGCGACTCGACAGGGGTTGTTTCACCCCTCCACTTT. Translated, it gives CASSDSTGVVSPLHF. The chain recombines TRBV5-4 with TRBJ1-6; 8 bases match TRBD1. The ends lost 4 bases at V and 9 bases at J; junction bases unmatched: 9. The CDR3 consists of 15 residues. Germline assignment: CDR1 SGHNT and CDR2 YYREEE (reference sequence).

V usage is TRBV28 and J usage is TRBJ1-5; 10 positions agree with TRBD1. Germline V gene data show CDR1 as MDHEN and CDR2 as SYDVKM. The CDR3 loop spans 16 amino acids. The V and J ends lost 7 bases and 4 bases, in that order; junction bases with no gene match: 10. The CDR3 sequence is CASTPSGQGDNQPQHF. The CDR3 nucleotides are TGTGCCAGCACCCCATCCGGACAGGGGGATAATCAGCCCCAGCATTTT. The variable domain in full, with the rest retrieved from reference TRBV28 and TRBJ1-5, is DVKVTQSSRYLVKRTGEKVFLECVQDMDHENMFWYRQDPGLGLRLIYFSYDVKMKEKGDIPEGYSVSREKKERFSLILESASTNQTSMYLCASTPSGQGDNQPQHFGDGTRLSIL.

The V call is TRBV28, the J call TRBJ2-2; 10 bases line up with TRBD1. The junction had 10 bases not matched to a gene; V was cut back by 6 bases and J by 6 bases. The CDR3 sequence is 16 residues long. The germline V gene encodes CDR1 MDHEN and CDR2 SYDVKM. This CDR3 is CASRILFDRGPGELFF. The CDR3 DNA reads as TGTGCCAGCAGGATCCTCTTTGACAGGGGGCCCGGGGAGCTGTTTTTT.

The rearrangement links TRBV3-1 (or the pseudogene TRBV3-2) to TRBJ1-2; D not resolved. Germline V CDR1 and CDR2: LGHDT, YNNKEL (reference sequence). V lost 0 bases and J 4 bases, leaving 12 bases between the germline ends. The CDR3 has 15 residues. CDR3 loop: CASSQDPGSFYGYTF. CDR3 nucleotide sequence: TGTGCCAGCAGCCAAGATCCGGGCAGCTTCTATGGCTACACCTTC.

The chain has TRBV6-6 and TRBJ2-7; possible D gene TRBD2, 6 bases. Per germline, CDR1 MNHNY and CDR2 SVGAGI (reference sequence). Trimming stripped 4 bases from V and 2 bases from J, with 15 bases between. The CDR3 extends over 15 amino acids. The CDR3 here is CASSFSSGAAYEQYF. As DNA, the CDR3 is TGTGCCAGCAGTTTTAGTAGCGGAGCCGCCTACGAGCAGTACTTC.

The chain is built from TRBV24-1 and TRBJ2-3; D not certain. Germline V gene lookup returns CDR1 KGHDR and CDR2 SFDVKD. Trimming shortened V by 2 bases and J by 0 bases, and 14 bases separated the two germline ends. The CDR3 extends over 17 amino acids. CDR3 loop: CATSDSPYGLSTDTQYF. DNA of the CDR3: TGTGCCACCAGTGATTCACCCTATGGGTTAAGCACAGATACGCAGTATTTT.

This clone was seen only once. This chain connects TRBV30 to TRBJ2-1; 8 bases are shared with TRBD2. The length of the CDR3 is 14 residues. V shed 1 base, J shed 4 bases, and the junction held 3 bases outside the gene matches. Per the germline V gene, CDR1 is GTSNPN and CDR2 is SVGIG (reference sequence). The CDR3 region is CAWSGTSRYNEQFF. CDR3 sequence (DNA): TGTGCCTGGAGTGGGACTAGCCGATACAATGAGCAGTTCTTC.

The rearrangement joins TRBV5-1 to TRBJ1-2, with TRBD1 matching 8 bases. This CDR3 region has 13 residues. In germline, CDR1 is SGHRS, CDR2 YFSETQ. V dropped 0 bases and J dropped 12; count of bases not matched to a gene: 7. CDR3 sequence reads: CASSLAETGDHTF. CDR3 coding DNA: TGCGCCAGCAGCTTGGCCGAGACAGGGGACCACACCTTC.

The chain has TRBV7-9 and TRBJ2-3; perhaps TRBD1 as D (6 bases). Looked up from germline, CDR1 is SEHNR and CDR2 is FQNEAQ (reference sequence). V was clipped by 6 bases and J by 0 bases, with 10 bases between them. The CDR3 covers 14 residues. CDR3 in amino acids: CASSLGTSTDTQYF. DNA of the CDR3: TGTGCCAGCAGTCTGGGGACAAGCACAGATACGCAGTATTTT. Filled out from reference TRBV7-9 and TRBJ2-3, the complete variable domain reads DTGVSQNPRHKITKRGQNVTFRCDPISEHNRLYWYRQTLGQGPEFLTYFQNEAQLEKSRLLSDRFSAERPKGSFSTLEIQRTEQGDSAMYLCASSLGTSTDTQYFGPGTRLTVL.

This rearrangement joins TRBV4-2 to TRBJ2-7; perhaps D is TRBD1 or TRBD2 (5 bases each). V lost 0 bases and J lost 7, with 16 bases in between. This CDR3 contains 15 residues. In germline, CDR1 is LGHNA, CDR2 YNFKEQ. Written as DNA, the CDR3 is TGTGCCAGCAGCCAAGATGCGGCAGGGACGCTTGAGCAGTACTTC. It codes for CASSQDAAGTLEQYF.

About this clone itself: Other nucleotide sequences in the sample specify the same CDR3. The V and J genes are TRBV7-9 and TRBJ1-5; D unclear. V lost 0 bases and J 3 bases, leaving 9 bases between the germline ends. The CDR3 is 15 residues long. Germline assignment: CDR1 SEHNR and CDR2 FQNEAQ (reference sequence). CDR3 in DNA: TGTGCCAGCAGCTTAGCGGGTGGTTCCAATCAGCCCCAGCATTTT. This encodes CASSLAGGSNQPQHF.

The CDR3: CASSTPGRTGNTIYF. The CDR3 DNA sequence: TGTGCCAGTAGTACCCCAGGGAGAACAGGAAACACCATATATTTT. This chain uses TRBV19 with TRBJ1-3; a possible D gene is TRBD1 (5 bases). The CDR3 runs to 15 residues. The germline gives CDR1 LNHDA, CDR2 SQIVND (reference sequence). Trimming pared 4 bases from V and 4 bases from J, leaving 14 bases between.

This chain uses TRBV3-1 (or the pseudogene TRBV3-2) with TRBJ2-7; D possibly corresponds to TRBD1 (6 bases). The CDR3 is 14 residues long. CDR1 and CDR2 (germline): LGHDT, YNNKEL (reference sequence). The V gene lost 1 base and the J gene lost 6 bases, with 13 bases spanning the gap. In DNA, the CDR3 is TGTGCCAGCAGCCAAGGGGGGCTAGCCGTCGAGCAGTACTTC. Translated: CASSQGGLAVEQYF.

V and J are TRBV18 and TRBJ1-5; D remains unclear. The CDR3 covers 13 residues. CDR1 KGHSH and CDR2 LQKENI come from the germline V gene. Between the trimmed V and J ends, which lost 3 bases and 5 bases, there was a span of 8 bases. The CDR3: CASSPDIDQPQHF. The CDR3 DNA follows: TGTGCCAGCTCACCGGATATAGATCAGCCCCAGCATTTT. Complete variable domain (other parts from reference TRBV18 and TRBJ1-5): NAGVMQNPRHLVRRRGQEARLRCSPMKGHSHVYWYRQLPEEGLKFMVYLQKENIIDESGMPKERFSAEFPKEGPSILRIQQVVRGDSAAYFCASSPDIDQPQHFGDGTRLSIL.

This clone was found a few times. The chain has TRBV13 and TRBJ2-5; 8 bases match TRBD2. The CDR3 runs 16 residues. J lost 5 bases, V lost 4 bases, and 12 bases had no gene match. Germline CDR1 and CDR2: PRHDT and FYEKMQ (reference sequence). The CDR3 sequence: CASSWEAGSGKETQYF. The CDR3 DNA reads TGTGCCAGCAGCTGGGAGGCGGGTAGCGGGAAGGAGACCCAGTACTTC.

The CDR3 DNA sequence: TGTGCCAGCTCATTAACGGGCGGGGGGGCCGGTGAGCAGTTCTTC. As protein: CASSLTGGGAGEQFF. V usage is TRBV6-6 and J usage is TRBJ2-1; 9 nucleotides match TRBD2. V lost 8 bases, J lost 9 bases, and 14 bases stayed unmatched. The CDR3 totals 15 residues. CDR1 is MNHNY, CDR2 SVGAGI, per germline (reference sequence).

The chain is built from TRBV6-6 and TRBJ1-1; D call uncertain. The CDR3 runs 15 residues. Germline assignment: CDR1 MNHNY and CDR2 SVGAGI (reference sequence). Trimming took 6 bases from V and 0 from J, leaving 14 bases between them. The CDR3 DNA reads TGTGCCAGCAGCCCCACGGGGAGGATGAACACTGAAGCTTTCTTT. Protein sequence: CASSPTGRMNTEAFF.

The V gene is TRBV6-1, the J gene TRBJ1-3; TRBD1 is a possible D gene (6 bases). Trimming stripped 3 bases from V and 4 bases from J, with 13 bases between. Germline-derived CDR1 and CDR2 are MNHNS and SASEGT. The CDR3 spans 15 residues. CDR3 sequence reads: CASSDKRGTGNTIYF. CDR3 nucleotides: TGTGCCAGCAGTGATAAACGAGGGACAGGAAACACCATATATTTT.

V and J are TRBV29-1 and TRBJ2-7; tentatively, D is TRBD2 (6 bases). Germline assignment: CDR1 SQVTM and CDR2 ANQGSEA. Trimming took off 5 bases at V and 7 bases at J, with 18 bases between the two ends. The CDR3 is 13 residues long. CDR3 DNA sequence: TGCAGCGTTCAGCGCGGGACCGGAGGGGAGCAGTACTTC. Its protein product is CSVQRGTGGEQYF.

The chain combines TRBV19 with TRBJ2-7, with 7 nucleotides matching TRBD1. CDR3 length: 14 amino acids. Trimming at V came to 5 bases and at J to 3 bases, leaving 7 bases not matched to a gene. CDR1 and CDR2 (germline): LNHDA, SQIVND (reference sequence). CDR3 region: CASSWDRGNYEQYF. DNA of the CDR3: TGTGCCAGTAGTTGGGACAGAGGAAACTACGAGCAGTACTTC.